These 17 T cell receptor beta chains originate from one sample sequenced in a study of CD8 T cells in Susac syndrome. An input of roughly 0.5 to 1 ug of RNA was subjected to reverse transcription using random hexamers. TCRdb independently ran MiXCR on the immunoSEQ multiplex PCR reads; one entry per CDR3 protein. The table has some 300,000 distinct CDR3 sequences, over 75% seen once. The sample consisted of CD8+ T cells from PBMCs. These receptors were taken from a human donor with multiple sclerosis.

This clonotype was counted a few times. The rearrangement links TRBV19 to TRBJ2-1; TRBD2 agrees at 8 bases. CDR3 length: 14 amino acids. Germline CDR1 and CDR2: LNHDA and SQIVND (reference sequence). J was trimmed by 3 bases and V by 6 bases; bases with no gene match: 4. CDR3 sequence reads: CASSAGTSYNEQFF. The CDR3 nucleotides are TGTGCCAGTAGCGCCGGGACTAGCTACAATGAGCAGTTCTTC.

CDR3 sequence reads: CSVDRQGGVNTEAFF. As DNA, the CDR3 is TGCAGCGTTGATCGACAGGGGGGAGTGAACACTGAAGCTTTCTTT. The chain carries TRBV29-1 and TRBJ1-1, with 9 nucleotides matching TRBD1. The CDR3 runs 15 residues. J was trimmed by 0 bases and V by 3 bases; bases with no gene match: 5. The germline CDR1 and CDR2 sequences are SQVTM and ANQGSEA.

The rearrangement links TRBV28 to TRBJ2-7, with TRBD1 identical over 7 bases. The CDR3 loop spans 14 amino acids. The V gene's germline CDR1 is MDHEN and CDR2 SYDVKM. With V trimmed by 5 bases and J by 5 bases, 9 bases remained unmatched. CDR3 residues: CASSLIQGSNEQYF. The CDR3 region has the DNA TGTGCCAGCAGTCTAATACAGGGGAGCAACGAGCAGTACTTC.

CDR3 protein: CASSLWLAGEPQETQYF. The CDR3, as DNA: TGTGCCAGCAGTTTATGGCTAGCGGGAGAACCCCAAGAGACCCAGTACTTC. The genes are TRBV28 and TRBJ2-5; 10 bases agree with TRBD2. Trimming cost V 0 bases and J 1 base; bases outside gene matches: 5. This CDR3 is 17 amino acids long. Germline CDR1 is MDHEN and CDR2 is SYDVKM.

The CDR3 coding sequence is TGTGCCAGCAGCCAAGATGGGCTAGCCTCCAATGAGCAGTTCTTC. Translating it yields CASSQDGLASNEQFF. The rearrangement joins TRBV3-1 to TRBJ2-1, with D possibly TRBD2 on 5 matching bases. CDR1 is LGHDT and CDR2 is YNNKEL in the germline V gene (reference sequence). This CDR3 region has 15 residues. The germline V and J ends were trimmed by 0 bases and 6 bases, with 12 bases remaining between them.

J is TRBJ1-5 and V is TRBV12-3 or TRBV12-4, with D unresolved. V was clipped by 8 bases and J by 11 bases, with 25 bases between them. The CDR3 has 15 amino acids. The CDR3 DNA follows: TGTGCCAGCTTGCGGAGGGCAGGACTAGGTTCGGCCCAGCATTTT. Translating it yields CASLRRAGLGSAQHF.

The rearrangement uses TRBV30 and TRBJ2-7; 8 nucleotides match TRBD1. This CDR3 contains 16 residues. The J segment lost 6 bases and the V segment lost 3 bases, leaving 16 bases of the junction unmatched. Germline V gene data show CDR1 as GTSNPN and CDR2 as SVGIG (reference sequence). CDR3 loop: CAWRPKLGTGLSEQYF. DNA of the CDR3: TGTGCCTGGAGACCAAAACTAGGGACAGGCCTCTCCGAGCAGTACTTC. The full variable domain, rest sourced from reference TRBV30 and TRBJ2-7, is SQTIHQWPATLVQPVGSPLSLECTVEGTSNPNLYWYRQAAGRGLQLLFYSVGIGQISSEVPQNLSASRPQDRQFILSSKKLLLSDSGFYLCAWRPKLGTGLSEQYFGPGTRLTVT.

This clonotype has only one observation. The V gene is TRBV6-5, the J gene TRBJ1-5, with D maybe TRBD1 (5 bases). Germline CDR1 MNHEY, CDR2 SVGAGI. The germline V and J ends were trimmed by 2 bases and 5 bases, with 7 bases remaining between them. This CDR3 is built from 13 residues. CDR3 sequence: CASSYAGDQPQHF. The CDR3 coding sequence is TGTGCCAGCAGTTACGCGGGGGATCAGCCCCAGCATTTT.

V and J are TRBV9 and TRBJ2-1; weak D call: TRBD2 (6 bases). V was shortened by 3 bases and J by 2 bases, with 15 bases between the two germline ends. Germline CDR1 and CDR2: SGDLS and YYNGEE. The CDR3 totals 16 residues. CDR3 loop: CASSGGTPGPYNEQFF. CDR3 bases: TGTGCCAGCAGCGGCGGGACGCCGGGCCCCTACAATGAGCAGTTCTTC.

CDR3: CASSPPGLAGPETQYF. CDR3 in DNA: TGTGCCAGCAGCCCACCGGGACTAGCGGGACCAGAGACCCAGTACTTC. The chain combines TRBV28 with TRBJ2-5; 13 bases align to TRBD2. In germline, CDR1 is MDHEN, CDR2 SYDVKM. The CDR3 spans 16 residues. V shed 6 bases, J shed 4 bases, and the junction held 8 bases outside the gene matches. The full variable domain, completed using reference TRBV28 and TRBJ2-5, is DVKVTQSSRYLVKRTGEKVFLECVQDMDHENMFWYRQDPGLGLRLIYFSYDVKMKEKGDIPEGYSVSREKKERFSLILESASTNQTSMYLCASSPPGLAGPETQYFGPGTRLLVL.

This chain uses TRBV11-3 with TRBJ2-1, with a weak D call TRBD2 (5 bases). Per germline, CDR1 SGHNT and CDR2 YENEEA. Between the trimmed V and J ends, which lost 4 bases and 1 base, there was a span of 20 bases. This CDR3 region has 18 residues. The CDR3 reads CASSYNSPGIPSYNEQFF. The CDR3 DNA is TGTGCCAGCAGCTACAATTCGCCCGGGATACCTTCCTACAATGAGCAGTTCTTC.

This clonotype was counted once. The chain uses TRBV12-5 and TRBJ2-1; no clear D gene. V was pared by 1 base and J by 9 bases, with 7 bases between. The germline CDR1 and CDR2 sequences are LGHNT and FRNRAP. The CDR3 spans 12 residues. The CDR3 region is CASGLDNFEQFF. The CDR3 DNA reads as TGTGCTAGTGGTTTGGACAATTTTGAGCAGTTCTTC.

This chain joins TRBV4-2 and TRBJ2-1, with D perhaps matching TRBD2 (7 bases). CDR1 LGHNA and CDR2 YNFKEQ come from the germline V gene. The V and J ends lost 2 bases and 6 bases respectively, with 17 bases between them. This CDR3 spans 16 amino acids. CDR3 sequence (DNA): TGTGCCAGCAGCCAACAATTGCGGGGGCGGTTCAATGAGCAGTTCTTC. Its protein is CASSQQLRGRFNEQFF.

V is TRBV5-1 and J is TRBJ2-1; D is unresolved. Between the trimmed V and J ends, which lost 7 bases and 0 bases, there was a span of 11 bases. CDR1 is SGHRS and CDR2 is YFSETQ in the germline V gene. This CDR3 has 14 amino acids. CDR3 residues: CASRAWSSYNEQFF. The CDR3, as DNA: TGCGCCAGCCGAGCGTGGAGCTCCTACAATGAGCAGTTCTTC.

Notes on this clonotype: One end of the junction fails to match germline, which may point to a read error. The chain has TRBV20-1 and TRBJ2-7; 7 bases match TRBD2. The CDR3 extends over 14 amino acids. Germline V lookup: CDR1 DFQATT, CDR2 SNEGSKA (reference sequence). Written as DNA, the CDR3 is TGCAGTGCTAGATCCCTGACTAGCTCCCACGAGCAGTACTTC. It specifies CSARSLTSSHEQYF.

This clonotype was observed a handful of times. The chain has TRBV30 and TRBJ2-7; TRBD2 aligns across 7 bases. J was trimmed by 0 bases and V by 3 bases; bases with no gene match: 11. The germline V gene has CDR1 GTSNPN and CDR2 SVGIG (reference sequence). The CDR3 contains 16 residues. This CDR3 is CAWRGRDYWTSYEQYF. The CDR3, as DNA: TGTGCCTGGAGAGGAAGGGACTACTGGACCTCCTACGAGCAGTACTTC.

V and J are TRBV19 and TRBJ2-7; 7 bases match TRBD2. Germline V gene lookup returns CDR1 LNHDA and CDR2 SQIVND (reference sequence). The CDR3 is 16 residues long. Trimming cost V 9 bases and J 7 bases; bases outside gene matches: 21. CDR3 bases: TGTGCCAGCGCCACCGTGGCTAGCGGAGTGGGGTGGGAGCAGTACTTC. It encodes CASATVASGVGWEQYF.